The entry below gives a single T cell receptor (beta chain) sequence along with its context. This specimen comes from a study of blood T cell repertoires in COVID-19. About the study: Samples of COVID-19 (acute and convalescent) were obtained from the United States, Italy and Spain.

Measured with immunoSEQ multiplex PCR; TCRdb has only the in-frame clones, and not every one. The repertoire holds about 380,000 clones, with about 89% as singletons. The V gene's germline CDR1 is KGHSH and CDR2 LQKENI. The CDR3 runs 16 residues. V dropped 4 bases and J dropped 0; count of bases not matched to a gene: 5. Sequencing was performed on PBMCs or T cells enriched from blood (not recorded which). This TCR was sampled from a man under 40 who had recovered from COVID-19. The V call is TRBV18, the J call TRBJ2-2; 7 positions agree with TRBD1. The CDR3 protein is CASSLSGTANTGELFF. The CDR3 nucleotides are TGTGCCAGCTCACTATCCGGGACAGCGAACACCGGGGAGCTGTTTTTT.